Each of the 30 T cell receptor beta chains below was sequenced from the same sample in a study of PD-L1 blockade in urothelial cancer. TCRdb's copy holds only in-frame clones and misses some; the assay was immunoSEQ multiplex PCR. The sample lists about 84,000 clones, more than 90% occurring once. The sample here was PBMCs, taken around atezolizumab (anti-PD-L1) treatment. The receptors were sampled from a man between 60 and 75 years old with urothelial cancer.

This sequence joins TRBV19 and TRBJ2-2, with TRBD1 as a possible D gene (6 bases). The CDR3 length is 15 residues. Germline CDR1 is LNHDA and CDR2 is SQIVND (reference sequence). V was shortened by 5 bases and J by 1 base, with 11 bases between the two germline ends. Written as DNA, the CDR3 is TGTGCCAGTAGTGTTTACAGGGAGAACACCGGGGAGCTGTTTTTT. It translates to CASSVYRENTGELFF.

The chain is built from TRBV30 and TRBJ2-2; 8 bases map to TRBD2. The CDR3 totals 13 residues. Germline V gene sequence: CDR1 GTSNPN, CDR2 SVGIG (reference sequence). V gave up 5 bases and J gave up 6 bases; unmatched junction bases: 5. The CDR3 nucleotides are TGTGCCTGGGGGGGACTAGTTTCCGGGGAGCTGTTTTTT. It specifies CAWGGLVSGELFF. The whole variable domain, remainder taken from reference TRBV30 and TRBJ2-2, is SQTIHQWPATLVQPVGSPLSLECTVEGTSNPNLYWYRQAAGRGLQLLFYSVGIGQISSEVPQNLSASRPQDRQFILSSKKLLLSDSGFYLCAWGGLVSGELFFGEGSRLTVL.

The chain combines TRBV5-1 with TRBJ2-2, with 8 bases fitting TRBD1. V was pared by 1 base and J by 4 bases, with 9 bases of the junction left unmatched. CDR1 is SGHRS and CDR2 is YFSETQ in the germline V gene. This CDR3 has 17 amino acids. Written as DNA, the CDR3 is TGCGCCAGCAGCTTGATCCAGGGGGCCCAGAGCACCGGGGAGCTGTTTTTT. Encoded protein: CASSLIQGAQSTGELFF.

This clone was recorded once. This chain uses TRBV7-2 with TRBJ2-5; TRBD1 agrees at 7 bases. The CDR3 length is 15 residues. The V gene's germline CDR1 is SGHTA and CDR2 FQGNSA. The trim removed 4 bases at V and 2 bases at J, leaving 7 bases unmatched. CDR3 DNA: TGTGCCAGCAGCTCCGGACAGGAACTACAAGAGACCCAGTACTTC. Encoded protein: CASSSGQELQETQYF. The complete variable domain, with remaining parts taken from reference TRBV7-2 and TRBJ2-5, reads GAGVSQSPSNKVTEKGKDVELRCDPISGHTALYWYRQSLGQGLEFLIYFQGNSAPDKSGLPSDRFSAERTGGSVSTLTIQRTQQEDSAVYLCASSSGQELQETQYFGPGTRLLVL.

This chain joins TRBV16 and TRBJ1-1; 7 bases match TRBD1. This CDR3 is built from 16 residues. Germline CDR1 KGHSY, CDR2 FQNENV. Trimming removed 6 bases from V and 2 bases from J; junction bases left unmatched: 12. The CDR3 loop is CASRPTGVNTNTEAFF. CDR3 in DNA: TGTGCCAGCAGACCTACAGGGGTCAATACCAACACTGAAGCTTTCTTT.

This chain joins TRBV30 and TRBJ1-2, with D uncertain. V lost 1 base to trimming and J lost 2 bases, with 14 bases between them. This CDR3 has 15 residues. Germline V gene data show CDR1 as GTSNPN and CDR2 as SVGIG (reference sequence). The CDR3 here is CAWSASRQPNYGYTF. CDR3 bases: TGTGCCTGGAGTGCCTCGAGGCAACCCAACTATGGCTACACCTTC.

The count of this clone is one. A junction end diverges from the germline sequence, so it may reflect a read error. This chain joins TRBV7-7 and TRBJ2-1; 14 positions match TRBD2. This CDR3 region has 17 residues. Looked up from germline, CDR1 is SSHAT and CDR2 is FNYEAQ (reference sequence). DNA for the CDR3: TGTGCTAGCAGCCCCCTCGGACTAGCGGGAGGTGGAGGTGAGCAGTTCTTC. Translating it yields CASSPLGLAGGGGEQFF. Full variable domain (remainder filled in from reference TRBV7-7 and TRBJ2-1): GAGVSQSPRYKVTKRGQDVTLRCDPISSHATLYWYQQALGQGPEFLTYFNYEAQPDKSGLPSDRFSAERPEGSISTLTIQRTEQRDSAMYRCASSPLGLAGGGGEQFFGPGTRLTVL.

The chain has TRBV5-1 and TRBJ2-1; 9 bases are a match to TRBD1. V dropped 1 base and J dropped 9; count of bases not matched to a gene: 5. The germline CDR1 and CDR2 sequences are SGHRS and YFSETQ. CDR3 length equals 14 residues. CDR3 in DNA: TGCGCCAGCAGCTTGCCCGGGACAGGGAGTGAGCAGTTCTTC. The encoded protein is CASSLPGTGSEQFF.

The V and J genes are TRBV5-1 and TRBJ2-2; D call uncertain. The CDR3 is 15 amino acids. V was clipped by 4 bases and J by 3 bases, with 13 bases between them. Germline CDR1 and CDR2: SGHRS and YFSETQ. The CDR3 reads CASSPTTRDTGELFF. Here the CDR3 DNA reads TGCGCCAGCAGCCCGACAACGAGAGACACCGGGGAGCTGTTTTTT.

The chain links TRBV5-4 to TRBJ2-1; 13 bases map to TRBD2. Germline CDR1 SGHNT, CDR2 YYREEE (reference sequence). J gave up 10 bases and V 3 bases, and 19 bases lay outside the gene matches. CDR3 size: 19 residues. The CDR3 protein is CASSSPPRTSGRAGDEQFF. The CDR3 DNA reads TGTGCCAGCAGCTCCCCTCCCCGAACTAGCGGGAGGGCCGGGGACGAGCAGTTCTTC.

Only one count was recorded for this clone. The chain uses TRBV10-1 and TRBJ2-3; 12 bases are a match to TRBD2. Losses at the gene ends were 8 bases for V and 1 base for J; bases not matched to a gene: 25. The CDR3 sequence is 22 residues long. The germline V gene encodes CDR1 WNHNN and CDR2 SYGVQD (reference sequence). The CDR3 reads CASPGVLRQRTSGEGGTDTQYF. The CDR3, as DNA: TGCGCCAGCCCGGGGGTACTGAGACAAAGGACTAGCGGGGAGGGAGGCACAGATACGCAGTATTTT.

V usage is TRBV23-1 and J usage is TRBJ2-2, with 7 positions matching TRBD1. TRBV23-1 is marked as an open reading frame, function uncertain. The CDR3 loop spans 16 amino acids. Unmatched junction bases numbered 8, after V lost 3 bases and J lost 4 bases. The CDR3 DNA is TGCGCCAGCAGTCATCCCCCGACAGGGACCACCGGGGAGCTGTTTTTT. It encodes CASSHPPTGTTGELFF.

CDR3 protein: CAISESGGRGSNQPQHF. In nucleotides, the CDR3 is TGTGCCATCAGTGAGTCCGGCGGCAGGGGAAGCAATCAGCCCCAGCATTTT. The V and J genes are TRBV10-3 and TRBJ1-5; maybe TRBD1 (6 bases). Germline V lookup: CDR1 ENHRY, CDR2 SYGVKD. The V end lost 0 bases, the J end lost 1 base, and 13 bases lay between the germline ends. The CDR3 loop spans 17 amino acids.

The chain's CDR3 is CASSTTGGLYEQYF. The CDR3 DNA reads TGTGCCAGTAGTACGACAGGGGGCCTGTACGAGCAGTACTTC. This chain joins TRBV19 and TRBJ2-7, with 10 bases identical to TRBD1. The CDR3 is 14 amino acids. V trimming: 4 bases; J trimming: 4 bases; junction bases outside the gene matches: 4. In germline, CDR1 is LNHDA, CDR2 SQIVND (reference sequence). Variable domain in full (rest from reference TRBV19 and TRBJ2-7): DGGITQSPKYLFRKEGQNVTLSCEQNLNHDAMYWYRQDPGQGLRLIYYSQIVNDFQKGDIAEGYSVSREKKESFPLTVTSAQKNPTAFYLCASSTTGGLYEQYFGPGTRLTVT.

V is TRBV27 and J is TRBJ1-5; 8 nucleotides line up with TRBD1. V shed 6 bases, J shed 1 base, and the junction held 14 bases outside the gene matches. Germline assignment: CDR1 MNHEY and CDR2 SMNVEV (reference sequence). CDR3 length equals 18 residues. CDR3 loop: CASRDGQGSKRSNQPQHF. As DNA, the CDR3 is TGTGCCAGCAGAGATGGACAGGGTAGTAAGAGGAGCAATCAGCCCCAGCATTTT.

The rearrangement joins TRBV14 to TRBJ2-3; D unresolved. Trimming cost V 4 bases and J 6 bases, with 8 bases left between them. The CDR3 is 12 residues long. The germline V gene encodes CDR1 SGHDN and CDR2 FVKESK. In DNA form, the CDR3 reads TGTGCCAGCAGCCCGAGCCCTGATACGCAGTATTTT. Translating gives CASSPSPDTQYF.

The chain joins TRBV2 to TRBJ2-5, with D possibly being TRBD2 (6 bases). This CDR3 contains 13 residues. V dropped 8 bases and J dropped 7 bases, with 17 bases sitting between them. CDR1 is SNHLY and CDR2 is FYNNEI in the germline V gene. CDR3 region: CASEGTGRRTQYF. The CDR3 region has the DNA TGTGCCAGCGAGGGGACTGGGCGACGGACCCAGTACTTC. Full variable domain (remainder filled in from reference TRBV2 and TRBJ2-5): EPEVTQTPSHQVTQMGQEVILRCVPISNHLYFYWYRQILGQKVEFLVSFYNNEISEKSEIFDDQFSVERPDGSNFTLKIRSTKLEDSAMYFCASEGTGRRTQYFGPGTRLLVL.

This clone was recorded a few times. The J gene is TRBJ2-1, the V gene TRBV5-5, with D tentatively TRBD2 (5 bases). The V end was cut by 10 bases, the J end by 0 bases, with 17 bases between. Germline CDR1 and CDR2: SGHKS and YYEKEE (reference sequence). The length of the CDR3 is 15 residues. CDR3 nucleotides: TGTGCCTCCACCTTAGCCGGGGACTCCTACAATGAGCAGTTCTTC. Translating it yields CASTLAGDSYNEQFF.

The CDR3 is CATSRDVFTQYF. The CDR3 coding sequence is TGTGCCACCAGCAGAGACGTCTTCACGCAGTATTTT. The V call is TRBV15, the J call TRBJ2-3; the D is unclear. The length of the CDR3 is 12 residues. V lost 0 bases, J lost 9 bases, and 7 bases lay in between. Germline loops: CDR1 LNHNV, CDR2 YYDKDF (reference sequence).

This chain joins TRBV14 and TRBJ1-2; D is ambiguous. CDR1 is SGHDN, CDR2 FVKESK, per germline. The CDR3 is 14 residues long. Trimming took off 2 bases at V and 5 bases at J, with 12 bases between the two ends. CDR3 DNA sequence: TGTGCCAGCAGCCAAAGTGGAGGAGCATATGGCTACACCTTC. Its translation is CASSQSGGAYGYTF.

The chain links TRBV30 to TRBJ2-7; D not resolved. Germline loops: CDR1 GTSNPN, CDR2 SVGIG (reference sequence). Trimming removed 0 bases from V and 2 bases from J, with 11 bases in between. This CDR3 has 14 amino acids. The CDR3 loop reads CAWSVLGGAYEQYF. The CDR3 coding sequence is TGTGCCTGGAGTGTACTCGGCGGAGCCTACGAGCAGTACTTC.

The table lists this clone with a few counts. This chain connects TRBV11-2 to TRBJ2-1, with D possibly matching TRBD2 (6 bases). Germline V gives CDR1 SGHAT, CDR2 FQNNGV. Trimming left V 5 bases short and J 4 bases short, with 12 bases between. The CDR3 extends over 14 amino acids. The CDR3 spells CASSRDWKYNEQFF. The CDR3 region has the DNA TGTGCCAGCAGCCGGGACTGGAAATACAATGAGCAGTTCTTC. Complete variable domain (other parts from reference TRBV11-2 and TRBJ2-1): EAGVAQSPRYKIIEKRQSVAFWCNPISGHATLYWYQQILGQGPKLLIQFQNNGVVDDSQLPKDRFSAERLKGVDSTLKIQPAKLEDSAVYLCASSRDWKYNEQFFGPGTRLTVL.

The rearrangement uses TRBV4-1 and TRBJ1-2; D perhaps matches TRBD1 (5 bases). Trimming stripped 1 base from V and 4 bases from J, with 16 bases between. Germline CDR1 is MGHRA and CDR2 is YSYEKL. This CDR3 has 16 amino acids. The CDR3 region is CASSQASSGPLYGYTF. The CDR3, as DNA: TGCGCCAGCAGCCAAGCGTCCTCAGGGCCCCTCTATGGCTACACCTTC.

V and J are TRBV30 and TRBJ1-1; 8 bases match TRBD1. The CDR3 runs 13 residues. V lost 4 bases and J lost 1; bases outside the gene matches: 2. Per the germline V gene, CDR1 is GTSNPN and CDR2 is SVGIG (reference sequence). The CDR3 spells CAWNRGGNTEAFF. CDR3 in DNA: TGTGCCTGGAACAGGGGGGGGAACACTGAAGCTTTCTTT.

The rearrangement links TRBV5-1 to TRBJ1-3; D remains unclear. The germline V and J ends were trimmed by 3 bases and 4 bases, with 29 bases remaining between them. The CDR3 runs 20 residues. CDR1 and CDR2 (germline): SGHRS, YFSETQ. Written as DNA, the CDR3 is TGCGCCAGCAGCTACGTGACAATAATGCCAGGAATTGTAGTGGGAAACACCATATATTTT. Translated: CASSYVTIMPGIVVGNTIYF.

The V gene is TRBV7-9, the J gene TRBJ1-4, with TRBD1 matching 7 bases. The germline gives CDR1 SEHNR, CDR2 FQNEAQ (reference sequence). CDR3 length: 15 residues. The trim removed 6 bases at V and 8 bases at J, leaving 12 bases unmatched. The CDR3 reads CASSWGRGTEEKLFF. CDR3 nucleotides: TGTGCCAGCAGTTGGGGGAGAGGGACAGAGGAAAAACTGTTTTTT.

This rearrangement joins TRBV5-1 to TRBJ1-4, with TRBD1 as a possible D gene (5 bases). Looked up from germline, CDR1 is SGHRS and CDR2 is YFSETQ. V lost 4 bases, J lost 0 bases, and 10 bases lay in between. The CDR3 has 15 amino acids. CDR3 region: CASSGTGATNEKLFF. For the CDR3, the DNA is TGCGCCAGCAGCGGAACAGGAGCAACTAATGAAAAACTGTTTTTT.

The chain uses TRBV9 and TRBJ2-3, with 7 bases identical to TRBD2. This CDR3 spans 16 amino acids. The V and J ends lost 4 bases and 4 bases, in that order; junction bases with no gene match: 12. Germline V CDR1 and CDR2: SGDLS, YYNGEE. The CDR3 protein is CASSFGASGDPDTQYF. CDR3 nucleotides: TGTGCCAGCAGCTTTGGGGCAAGCGGGGATCCAGATACGCAGTATTTT.

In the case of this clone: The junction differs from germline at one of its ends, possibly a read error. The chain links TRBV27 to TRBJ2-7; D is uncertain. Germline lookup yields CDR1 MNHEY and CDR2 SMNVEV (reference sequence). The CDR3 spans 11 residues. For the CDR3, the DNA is TGTGCCAGCAGTTTCATTGCGTTATACGCCTTC. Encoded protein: CASSFIALYAF.

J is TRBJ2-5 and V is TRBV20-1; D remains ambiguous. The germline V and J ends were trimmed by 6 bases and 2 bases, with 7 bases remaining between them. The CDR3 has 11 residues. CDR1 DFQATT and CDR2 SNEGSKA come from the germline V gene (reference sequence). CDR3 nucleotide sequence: TGCAGTGCAACAAAACAAGAGACCCAGTACTTC. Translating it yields CSATKQETQYF.